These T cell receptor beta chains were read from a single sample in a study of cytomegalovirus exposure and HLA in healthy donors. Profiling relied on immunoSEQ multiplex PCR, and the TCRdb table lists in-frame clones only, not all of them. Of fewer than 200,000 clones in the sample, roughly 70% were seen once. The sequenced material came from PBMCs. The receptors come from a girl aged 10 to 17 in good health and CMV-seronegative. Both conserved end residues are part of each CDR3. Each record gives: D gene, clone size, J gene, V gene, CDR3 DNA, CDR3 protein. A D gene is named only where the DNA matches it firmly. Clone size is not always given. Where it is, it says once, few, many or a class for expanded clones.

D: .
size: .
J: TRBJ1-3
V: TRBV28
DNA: TGTGCCAGCAGTCTTCCAGCAGGTTCGGGAAACACCATATATTTT
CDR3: CASSLPAGSGNTIYF

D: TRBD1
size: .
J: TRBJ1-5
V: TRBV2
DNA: TGTGCCAGCAGTGTTACAGGGGGCGAATTTCAGCCCCAGCATTTT
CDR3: CASSVTGGEFQPQHF

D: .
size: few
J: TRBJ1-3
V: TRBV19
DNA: TGTGCCAGTAGTACCGAGGGTCTTGGAAACACCATATATTTT
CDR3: CASSTEGLGNTIYF

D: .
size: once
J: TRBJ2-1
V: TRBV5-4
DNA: TGTGCCAGCAGCTTGCCCCCTGGTCAATCCACAGGGCAGTTCTTC
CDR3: CASSLPPGQSTGQFF

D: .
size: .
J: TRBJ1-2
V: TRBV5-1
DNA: TGCGCCAACAGCTTGAGAGGGGAGGCCAATCGAGGCTACACCTTC
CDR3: CANSLRGEANRGYTF

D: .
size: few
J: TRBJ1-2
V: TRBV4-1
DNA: TGCGCCAGCAGCCCCCTTCTAACGGGTTCCTATGGCTACACCTTC
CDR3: CASSPLLTGSYGYTF

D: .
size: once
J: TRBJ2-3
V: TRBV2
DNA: TGTGCCAGCAAGGGGGGCGGGGGTACAGATACGCAGTATTTT
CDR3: CASKGGGGTDTQYF

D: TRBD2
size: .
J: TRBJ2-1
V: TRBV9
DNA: TGTGCCAGCACCACTGCCGGGACTAGCGTGAATGAGCAGTTCTTC
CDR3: CASTTAGTSVNEQFF

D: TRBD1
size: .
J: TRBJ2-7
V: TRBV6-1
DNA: TGTGCCAGCAGTGGGCGAGGACAGGCCTACGAGCAGTACTTC
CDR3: CASSGRGQAYEQYF

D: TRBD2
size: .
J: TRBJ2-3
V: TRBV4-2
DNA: TGTGCCAGCAGCCCAGGACTAGCGGGGGGGCAAGATACGCAGTATTTT
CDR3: CASSPGLAGGQDTQYF

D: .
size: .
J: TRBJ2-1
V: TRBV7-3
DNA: TGTGCCAGCAGCGCGGACAGCCAAGGCAATGAGCAGTTCTTC
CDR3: CASSADSQGNEQFF

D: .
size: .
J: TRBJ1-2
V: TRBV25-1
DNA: TGTGCCAGCAGTGGTACAGGGTTCGGCTACACCTTC
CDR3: CASSGTGFGYTF

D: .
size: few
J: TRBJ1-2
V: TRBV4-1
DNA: TGCGCCAGCAGCCAAGTTGGTGCAGGGGTAAAGGAGGACTATGGCTACACCTTC
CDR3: CASSQVGAGVKEDYGYTF

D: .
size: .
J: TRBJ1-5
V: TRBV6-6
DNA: TGTGCCAGCAGTCCAAGACAGGCCAATCAGCCCCAGCATTTT
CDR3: CASSPRQANQPQHF

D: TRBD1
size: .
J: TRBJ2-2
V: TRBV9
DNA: TGTGCCAGCAGCGCCCCGGCAGGGGGTAACACCGGGGAGCTGTTTTTT
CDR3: CASSAPAGGNTGELFF

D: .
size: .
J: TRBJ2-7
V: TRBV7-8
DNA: TGTGCCAGCAGCTTAGCCGAATCCACGGGCGAGCAGTACTTC
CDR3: CASSLAESTGEQYF

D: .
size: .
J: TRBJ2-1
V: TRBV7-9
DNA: TGTGCCAGCAGCCCGCGTAGTGACAGAGAAGGGTACAATGAGCAGTTCTTC
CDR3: CASSPRSDREGYNEQFF

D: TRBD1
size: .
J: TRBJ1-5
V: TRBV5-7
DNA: TGTGCCAGCAGCTTCCGGGACAGCGATAGCAATCAGCCCCAGCATTTT
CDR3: CASSFRDSDSNQPQHF

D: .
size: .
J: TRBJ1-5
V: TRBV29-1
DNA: TGCAGCGTTGGCCAGGACTCGGGCTTAGACCAGCCCCAGCATTTT
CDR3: CSVGQDSGLDQPQHF

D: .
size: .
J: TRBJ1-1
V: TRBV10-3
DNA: TGTGCCAGCGGACAGAACACTGAAGCTTTCTTT
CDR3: CASGQNTEAFF

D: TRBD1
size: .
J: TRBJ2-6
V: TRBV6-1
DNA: TGTGCCAGCAGTGTTACCGGGACAGGTTACTCTGGGGCCAACGTCCTGACTTTC
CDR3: CASSVTGTGYSGANVLTF

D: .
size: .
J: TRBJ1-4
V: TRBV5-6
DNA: TGTGCCAGCAGCTTTGCGGAACAACTGTTTTTT
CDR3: CASSFAEQLFF

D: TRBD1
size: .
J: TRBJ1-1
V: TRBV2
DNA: TGTGCCAGCAGTGTTAGAGGACAGGGGGGCTACCGCTTT
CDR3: CASSVRGQGGYRF

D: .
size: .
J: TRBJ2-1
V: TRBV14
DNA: TGTGCCAGCAGCTCACAGACCCGCTCCTACAATGAGCAGTTCTTC
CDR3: CASSSQTRSYNEQFF

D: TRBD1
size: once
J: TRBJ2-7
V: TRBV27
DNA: TGTGCCAGCAGTAGGGACAGTGGCGTCTACGAGCAGTACTTC
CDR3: CASSRDSGVYEQYF

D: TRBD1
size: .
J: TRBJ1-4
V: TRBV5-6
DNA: TGTGCCAGCACACTACCGGGACAGTCTAATGAAAAACTGTTTTTT
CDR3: CASTLPGQSNEKLFF

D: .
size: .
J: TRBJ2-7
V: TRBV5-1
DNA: TGCGCCAGCAGCTCCCAGGGGAGTGAGCAGTACTTC
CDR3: CASSSQGSEQYF

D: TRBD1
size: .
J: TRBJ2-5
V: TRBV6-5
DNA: TGTGCCAGCAGTTTCGACAGGGGGCGAGAGACCCAGTACTTC
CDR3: CASSFDRGRETQYF

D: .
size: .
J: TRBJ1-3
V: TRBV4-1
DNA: TGCGCCAGCAGCCCAGGGTGGGAGGGGATATATTTT
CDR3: CASSPGWEGIYF

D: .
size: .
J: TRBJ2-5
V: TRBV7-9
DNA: TGTGCCGGTCGACAGTGGGCGGTAGAGACCCAGTACTTC
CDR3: CAGRQWAVETQYF

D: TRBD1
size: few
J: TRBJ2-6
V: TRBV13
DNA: TGTGCCAGCAGCTCACCGGGACAGGCGTTCTCTGGGGCCAACGTCCTGACTTTC
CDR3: CASSSPGQAFSGANVLTF

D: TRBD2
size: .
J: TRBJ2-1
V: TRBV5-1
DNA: TGCGCCAGCAGCTGGGGGCCTAGCGGGGGGGCCTCGGTGTCCTACAATGAGCAGTTCTTC
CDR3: CASSWGPSGGASVSYNEQFF

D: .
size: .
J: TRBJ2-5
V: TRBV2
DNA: TGTGCCAGCGCTAGGGGGTACCAAGAGACCCAGTACTTC
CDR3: CASARGYQETQYF

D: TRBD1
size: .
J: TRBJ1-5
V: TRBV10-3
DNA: TGTGCCATCAGTGAAGAGACAGGGGGACGGGATCAGCCCCAGCATTTT
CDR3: CAISEETGGRDQPQHF

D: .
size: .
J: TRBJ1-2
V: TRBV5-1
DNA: TGCGCCAGCAGTTCTAGCTCCAGTGATTATAACTATGGCTACACCTTC
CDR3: CASSSSSSDYNYGYTF

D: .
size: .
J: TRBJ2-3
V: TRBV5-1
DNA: TGCGCCAGCAGCTTGGGGAGTTCGTCTGCAGATACGCAGTATTTT
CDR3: CASSLGSSSADTQYF

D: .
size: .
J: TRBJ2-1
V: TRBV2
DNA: TGTGCCAGCAAACTAGTGCCCTTCAATGAGCAGTTCTTC
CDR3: CASKLVPFNEQFF

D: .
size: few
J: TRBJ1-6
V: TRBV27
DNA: TGTGCCAGCAGTTTAATGCGGGGGGTCTATAATTCACCCCTCCACTTT
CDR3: CASSLMRGVYNSPLHF

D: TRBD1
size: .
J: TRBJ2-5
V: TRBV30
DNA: TGTGCCTGGAGCAGGGACAGACGGAAAGAGACCCAGTACTTC
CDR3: CAWSRDRRKETQYF

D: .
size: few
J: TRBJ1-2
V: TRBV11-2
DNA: TGTGCCAGCAGCTTAGGGACAAACTATGGCTACACCTTC
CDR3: CASSLGTNYGYTF

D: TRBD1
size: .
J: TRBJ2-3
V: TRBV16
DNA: TGTGCCAGCAGCGAGGGACAGTCCACAGATACGCAGTATTTT
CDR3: CASSEGQSTDTQYF

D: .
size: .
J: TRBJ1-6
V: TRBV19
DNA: TGTGCCAGTAGACCCCTGCAGGGGTCTTCACCCCTCCACTTT
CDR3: CASRPLQGSSPLHF

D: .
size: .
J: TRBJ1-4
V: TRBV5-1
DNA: TGCGCCAGCAGCTTTATGACAGCTAATGAAAAACTGTTTTTT
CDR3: CASSFMTANEKLFF

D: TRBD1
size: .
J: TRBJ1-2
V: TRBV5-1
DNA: TGCGCCAGCAGCTTGGCGGTACAGGGGTTGAATGGCTACACCTTC
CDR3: CASSLAVQGLNGYTF

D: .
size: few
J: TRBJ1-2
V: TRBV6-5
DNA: TGTGCCAGCAGTTATGCGAGGGTACGATTGGATGGCTACACCTTC
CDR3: CASSYARVRLDGYTF

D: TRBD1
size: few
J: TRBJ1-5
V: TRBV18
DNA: TGTGCCAGCTCGCTCAAGGCCCAGGGACAGGGGATGGAACAGCCCCAGCATTTT
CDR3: CASSLKAQGQGMEQPQHF

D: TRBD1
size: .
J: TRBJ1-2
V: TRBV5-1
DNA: TGCGCCAGCAGCCCCAGACAGGGGGACTATGGCTACACCTTC
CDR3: CASSPRQGDYGYTF

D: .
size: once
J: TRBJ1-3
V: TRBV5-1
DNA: TGCGCCAGCTCCTTGACGCGGGAGAGCTCTGGAAACACCATATATTTT
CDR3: CASSLTRESSGNTIYF

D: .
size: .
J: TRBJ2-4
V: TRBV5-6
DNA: TGTGCCAGCAGCCCCCCCCCAGAGGTGTTCGGAAACATTCAGTACTTC
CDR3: CASSPPPEVFGNIQYF

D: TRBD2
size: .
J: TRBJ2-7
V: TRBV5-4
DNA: TGTGCCAGCAGTCGTTACGGGACTAGCGGGTACGAGCAGTACTTC
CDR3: CASSRYGTSGYEQYF

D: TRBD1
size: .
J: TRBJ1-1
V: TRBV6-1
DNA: TGTGCCAGCAGTGACCAGGGGGACACTGAAGCTTTCTTT
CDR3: CASSDQGDTEAFF

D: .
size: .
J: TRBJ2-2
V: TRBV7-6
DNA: TGTGCCAGCAGCGCGGGAACCGGGGAGCTGTTTTTT
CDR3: CASSAGTGELFF

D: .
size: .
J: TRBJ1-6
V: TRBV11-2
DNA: TGTGCCAGCAGCTTAGGGACAAATAATTCACCCCTCCACTTT
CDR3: CASSLGTNNSPLHF

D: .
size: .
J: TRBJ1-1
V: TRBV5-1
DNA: TGCGCCAGCAGCTTGGGGGGAGTCATTGAAGCTTTCTTT
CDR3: CASSLGGVIEAFF

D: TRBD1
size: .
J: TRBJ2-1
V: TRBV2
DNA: TGTGCCAGCGGGGGGACAGGAGAAACATACAATGAGCAGTTCTTC
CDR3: CASGGTGETYNEQFF

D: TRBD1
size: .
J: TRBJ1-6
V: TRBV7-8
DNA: TGTGCCAGCAGCTTAATGGACAGGGATAATTCACCCCTCCACTTT
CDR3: CASSLMDRDNSPLHF

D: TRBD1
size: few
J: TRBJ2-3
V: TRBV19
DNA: TGTGCCAGTAGGGCAGGGGGCGCGGATACGCAGTATTTT
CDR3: CASRAGGADTQYF

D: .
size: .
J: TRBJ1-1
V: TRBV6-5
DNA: TGTGCCAGCACGAGACACAAGAACACTGAAGCTTTCTTT
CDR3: CASTRHKNTEAFF

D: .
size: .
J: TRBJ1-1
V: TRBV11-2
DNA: TGTGCCAGCAGCTTAGATAACTTCAACACTGAAGCTTTCTTT
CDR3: CASSLDNFNTEAFF